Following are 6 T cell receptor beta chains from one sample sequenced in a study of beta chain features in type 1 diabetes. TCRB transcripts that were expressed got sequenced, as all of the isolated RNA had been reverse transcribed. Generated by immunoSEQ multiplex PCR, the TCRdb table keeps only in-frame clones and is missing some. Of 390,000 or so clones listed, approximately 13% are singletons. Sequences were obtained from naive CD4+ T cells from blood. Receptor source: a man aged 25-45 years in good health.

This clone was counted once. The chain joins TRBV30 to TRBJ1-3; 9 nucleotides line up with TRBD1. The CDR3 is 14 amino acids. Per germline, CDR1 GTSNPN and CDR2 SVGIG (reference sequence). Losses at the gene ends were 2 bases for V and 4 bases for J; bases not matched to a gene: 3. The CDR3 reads CAWSLGTGGNTIYF. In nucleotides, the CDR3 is TGTGCCTGGAGTCTGGGGACAGGGGGAAACACCATATATTTT. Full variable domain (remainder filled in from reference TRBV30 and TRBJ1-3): SQTIHQWPATLVQPVGSPLSLECTVEGTSNPNLYWYRQAAGRGLQLLFYSVGIGQISSEVPQNLSASRPQDRQFILSSKKLLLSDSGFYLCAWSLGTGGNTIYFGEGSWLTVV.

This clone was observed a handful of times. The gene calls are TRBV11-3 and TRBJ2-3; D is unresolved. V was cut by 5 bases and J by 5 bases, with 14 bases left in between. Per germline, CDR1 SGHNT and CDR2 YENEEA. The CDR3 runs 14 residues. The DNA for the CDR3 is TGTGCCAGCAGCGCCGACCCAGGAGTAGATACGCAGTATTTT. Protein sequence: CASSADPGVDTQYF.

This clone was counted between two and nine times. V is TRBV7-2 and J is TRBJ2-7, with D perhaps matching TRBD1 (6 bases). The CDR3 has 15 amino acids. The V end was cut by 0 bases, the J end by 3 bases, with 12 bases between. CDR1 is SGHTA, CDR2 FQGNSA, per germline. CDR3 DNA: TGTGCCAGCAGCTTAGCAAGGGACACCGTCTACGAGCAGTACTTC. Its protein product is CASSLARDTVYEQYF.

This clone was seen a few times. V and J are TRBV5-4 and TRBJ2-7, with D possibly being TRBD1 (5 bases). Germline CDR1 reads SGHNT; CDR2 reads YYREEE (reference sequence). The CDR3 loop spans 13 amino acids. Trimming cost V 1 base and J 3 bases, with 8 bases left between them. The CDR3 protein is CASSLQGNYEQYF. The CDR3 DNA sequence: TGTGCCAGCAGCTTGCAGGGTAACTACGAGCAGTACTTC.

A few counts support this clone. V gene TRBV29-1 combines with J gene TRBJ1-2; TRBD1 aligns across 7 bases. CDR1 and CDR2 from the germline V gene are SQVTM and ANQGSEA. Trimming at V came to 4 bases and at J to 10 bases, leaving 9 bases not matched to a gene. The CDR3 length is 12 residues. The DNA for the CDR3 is TGCAGCGTTGGGGGGGACAGACCATTCTACACCTTC. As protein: CSVGGDRPFYTF.

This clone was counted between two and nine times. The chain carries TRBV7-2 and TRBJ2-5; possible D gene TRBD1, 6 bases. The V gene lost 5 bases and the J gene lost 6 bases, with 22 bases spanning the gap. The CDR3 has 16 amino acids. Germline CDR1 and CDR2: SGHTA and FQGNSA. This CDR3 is CASSRYTGTPLQTQYF. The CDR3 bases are TGTGCCAGCAGCCGTTATACCGGGACACCCCTTCAGACCCAGTACTTC.